Below, 24 T cell receptor beta chains from the same sample are listed, as sequenced in a study of STAT5B mutations in CD4+ large granular lymphocyte leukemia. TCRdb keeps only in-frame clones here, not all; method: immunoSEQ multiplex PCR. The table lists a few thousand clones, about 90% of them singletons. Specimen: PBMCs. All receptors come from a man in his forties with CD4+ T-cell large granular lymphocyte leukemia.

The CDR3 spells CASRRDRGAFF. CDR3 DNA sequence: TGTGCCAGCAGAAGGGACAGGGGAGCTTTCTTT. The chain recombines TRBV11-2 with TRBJ1-1; 10 positions match TRBD1. The CDR3 sequence is 11 residues long. Germline loops: CDR1 SGHAT, CDR2 FQNNGV. The V segment lost 6 bases and the J segment 10 bases; nucleotides outside the gene matches: 2.

This chain uses TRBV7-9 with TRBJ2-7; a weak D match, TRBD1 (5 bases). Germline loops: CDR1 SEHNR, CDR2 FQNEAQ (reference sequence). The CDR3 contains 13 residues. V shed 5 bases and J shed 0 bases, with 8 bases lying between them. The CDR3 DNA follows: TGTGCCAGCAGCCCAGGGAACTCCTACGAGCAGTACTTC. Translation gives CASSPGNSYEQYF.

The genes are TRBV2 and TRBJ2-5; D gene uncertain. This CDR3 region has 14 residues. Germline V gene sequence: CDR1 SNHLY, CDR2 FYNNEI. V shed 5 bases and J shed 4 bases, with 14 bases lying between them. The CDR3 region is CASSRPEAGETQYF. The CDR3 DNA is TGTGCCAGCAGTCGACCAGAGGCTGGAGAGACCCAGTACTTC.

The gene calls are TRBV6-6 and TRBJ1-1, with D tentatively TRBD1 (5 bases). With 4 bases removed from V and 1 base from J, the gap between germline ends came to 10 bases. The CDR3 consists of 14 residues. Germline values: CDR1 MNHNY, CDR2 SVGAGI (reference sequence). CDR3 region: CASSSRDENTEAFF. In DNA, the CDR3 is TGTGCCAGCAGTTCCCGGGACGAGAACACTGAAGCTTTCTTT.

This chain uses TRBV29-1 with TRBJ1-1; D gene unclear. There are 12 residues in the CDR3. In germline, CDR1 is SQVTM, CDR2 ANQGSEA. V lost 4 bases and J lost 4, with 10 bases in between. CDR3 nucleotides: TGCAGCGTTGGGAGGGAGTCCACTGAAGCTTTCTTT. As protein: CSVGRESTEAFF.

The V gene is TRBV7-6, the J gene TRBJ1-3; 7 nucleotides agree with TRBD1. The germline gives CDR1 SGHVS, CDR2 FNYEAQ. Trimming cost V 4 bases and J 0 bases; bases outside gene matches: 3. The CDR3 is made up of 15 amino acids. CDR3 region: CASSSGQFSGNTIYF. CDR3 in DNA: TGTGCCAGCAGCTCGGGACAGTTCTCTGGAAACACCATATATTTT.

The CDR3 DNA follows: TGTGCCAGCAGCTTATTGGGTGCTGGAAACACCATATATTTT. Translation: CASSLLGAGNTIYF. The J gene is TRBJ1-3, the V gene TRBV7-2; the D is unclear. V was trimmed by 2 bases and J by 2 bases, leaving 7 bases between them. The CDR3 consists of 14 residues. The V gene's germline CDR1 is SGHTA and CDR2 FQGNSA.

The chain employs TRBV7-9 and TRBJ1-3; D gene uncertain. The CDR3 totals 15 residues. Germline V gene lookup returns CDR1 SEHNR and CDR2 FQNEAQ (reference sequence). V lost 1 base and J 2 bases, leaving 9 bases between the germline ends. CDR3 protein: CASSLVEYPGNTIYF. CDR3 sequence (DNA): TGTGCCAGCAGCTTAGTAGAATACCCTGGAAACACCATATATTTT.

V usage is TRBV7-9 and J usage is TRBJ1-1, with unresolved D. The CDR3 is 13 amino acids. V was shortened by 1 base and J by 1 base, with 4 bases between the two germline ends. Germline V gene sequence: CDR1 SEHNR, CDR2 FQNEAQ (reference sequence). For the CDR3, the DNA is TGTGCCAGCAGCTTAGGAGAGAACACTGAAGCTTTCTTT. Protein: CASSLGENTEAFF.

The chain recombines TRBV28 with TRBJ2-1, with TRBD2 identical over 11 bases. The CDR3 is 15 amino acids. V shed 6 bases and J 9 bases; nucleotides not matched to a gene: 10. From germline, CDR1 is MDHEN and CDR2 SYDVKM. The CDR3: CASRSPGLAGVEQFF. For the CDR3, the DNA is TGTGCCAGCAGGTCCCCAGGACTAGCGGGCGTTGAGCAGTTCTTC.

The rearrangement links TRBV6-5 to TRBJ1-1, with no clear D. Trimming left V 6 bases short and J 4 bases short, with 12 bases between. The CDR3 contains 13 residues. Germline-derived CDR1 and CDR2 are MNHEY and SVGAGI. CDR3 in amino acids: CASRVHSGTEAFF. CDR3 coding DNA: TGTGCCAGCAGGGTTCACTCGGGCACTGAAGCTTTCTTT.

V gene TRBV7-2 combines with J gene TRBJ2-4, with 9 bases aligning to TRBD1. V dropped 1 base and J dropped 4; count of bases not matched to a gene: 5. This CDR3 has 16 residues. Per germline, CDR1 SGHTA and CDR2 FQGNSA. CDR3 DNA sequence: TGTGCCAGCAGCTTAGGCGGGACAGGGAGGAAAAACATTCAGTACTTC. Translation gives CASSLGGTGRKNIQYF. The full variable domain, completed using reference TRBV7-2 and TRBJ2-4, is GAGVSQSPSNKVTEKGKDVELRCDPISGHTALYWYRQSLGQGLEFLIYFQGNSAPDKSGLPSDRFSAERTGGSVSTLTIQRTQQEDSAVYLCASSLGGTGRKNIQYFGAGTRLSVL.

CDR3 coding DNA: TGTGCCAGCAGCTTGCCCGACAGGGGCTTCAATGAGCAGTTCTTC. Translated, it gives CASSLPDRGFNEQFF. The chain employs TRBV5-6 and TRBJ2-1, with 8 bases identical to TRBD1. Germline values: CDR1 SGHDT, CDR2 YYEEEE. This CDR3 has 15 residues. Trimming took 1 base from V and 6 from J; bases not matched to a gene: 6.

The V call is TRBV30, the J call TRBJ2-1; 11 nucleotides align to TRBD2. V shed 0 bases and J 4 bases; nucleotides not matched to a gene: 2. Germline loops: CDR1 GTSNPN, CDR2 SVGIG (reference sequence). This CDR3 has 15 amino acids. The CDR3 nucleotides are TGTGCCTGGAGTGTCGGGACTAGCGGTTACAATGAGCAGTTCTTC. This sequence encodes CAWSVGTSGYNEQFF.

This clone was detected once. V is TRBV10-3 and J is TRBJ1-6; D remains ambiguous. The CDR3 is 15 amino acids. Trimming pared 7 bases from V and 0 bases from J, leaving 10 bases between. The germline gives CDR1 ENHRY, CDR2 SYGVKD. In DNA, the CDR3 is TGTGCCATCAAGGTTGGGAGCTCCTATAATTCACCCCTCCACTTT. It specifies CAIKVGSSYNSPLHF.

The chain recombines TRBV6-1 with TRBJ2-1, with no clear D. The CDR3 has 14 amino acids. V shed 10 bases and J shed 5 bases, with 18 bases lying between them. The germline V gene encodes CDR1 MNHNS and CDR2 SASEGT. CDR3 sequence reads: CATRDTGVNNEQFF. DNA of the CDR3: TGTGCCACCCGTGATACTGGGGTAAACAATGAGCAGTTCTTC.

This clone was seen once. The chain links TRBV11-3 to TRBJ2-5; possible D gene TRBD2, 5 bases. The germline V gene has CDR1 SGHNT and CDR2 YENEEA. The CDR3 has 13 residues. Trimming took off 5 bases at V and 1 base at J, with 8 bases between the two ends. CDR3 residues: CASSLGIQETQYF. The CDR3 nucleotides read TGTGCCAGCAGCCTCGGGATCCAAGAGACCCAGTACTTC.

This chain connects TRBV4-1 to TRBJ2-2, with 7 bases identical to TRBD1. J gave up 2 bases and V 4 bases, and 4 bases lay outside the gene matches. CDR3 size: 15 residues. Germline V gene sequence: CDR1 MGHRA, CDR2 YSYEKL. The CDR3 here is CASSLRGTNTGELFF. As DNA, the CDR3 is TGCGCCAGCAGCCTCAGGGGGACCAACACCGGGGAGCTGTTTTTT.

This rearrangement joins TRBV5-1 to TRBJ2-3, with a weak D call TRBD1 (6 bases). The CDR3 is made up of 15 amino acids. Germline assignment: CDR1 SGHRS and CDR2 YFSETQ. The V end was cut by 5 bases, the J end by 1 base, with 14 bases between. The CDR3 spells CASRLTGWGTDTQYF. CDR3 sequence (DNA): TGCGCCAGCAGACTAACAGGGTGGGGCACAGATACGCAGTATTTT.

The chain carries TRBV5-1 and TRBJ2-6; 8 bases fit TRBD2. Germline V gene sequence: CDR1 SGHRS, CDR2 YFSETQ. Losses at the gene ends were 0 bases for V and 4 bases for J; bases not matched to a gene: 0. CDR3 size: 15 residues. CDR3 nucleotides: TGCGCCAGCAGCTTGGTAGCGGGGGGGGCCAACGTCCTGACTTTC. Protein sequence: CASSLVAGGANVLTF.

The chain recombines TRBV14 with TRBJ1-1, with D uncertain. Per the germline V gene, CDR1 is SGHDN and CDR2 is FVKESK. With 0 bases removed from V and 5 bases from J, the gap between germline ends came to 7 bases. This CDR3 has 13 residues. For the CDR3, the DNA is TGTGCCAGCAGCCAAGATTTTACAACTGAAGCTTTCTTT. This gives the protein CASSQDFTTEAFF.

The V call is TRBV11-3, the J call TRBJ2-1; D uncertain. The length of the CDR3 is 13 residues. CDR1 is SGHNT, CDR2 YENEEA, per germline. The V end lost 3 bases, the J end lost 7 bases, and 10 bases lay between the germline ends. Here the CDR3 reads CASSLASENEQFF. The CDR3 region has the DNA TGTGCCAGCAGCTTGGCATCGGAAAATGAGCAGTTCTTC.

The chain carries TRBV5-4 and TRBJ2-7, with a possible D match to TRBD1 (5 bases). The CDR3 consists of 13 residues. V was shortened by 1 base and J by 6 bases, with 11 bases between the two germline ends. Germline V lookup: CDR1 SGHNT, CDR2 YYREEE (reference sequence). This CDR3 reads CASSLPQGREQYF. The CDR3 coding sequence is TGTGCCAGCAGCTTGCCCCAGGGTCGCGAGCAGTACTTC.

The chain uses TRBV1 and TRBJ2-2; the table gives TRBD2 as D, unverified against the DNA. TRBV1 is shown as a pseudogene. The CDR3 has 17 residues. In DNA, the CDR3 is TGCACCAGCAGCCTAGGACTAGCGGGAGTCTTCACCGGGGAGCTGTTTTTT. Amino acids: CTSSLGLAGVFTGELFF.